This TCR beta chain was captured by sequencing in a study of blood T cell repertoires in COVID-19. In assigning cohorts, the study relied on participant-reported clinical history. This clone was found once. Clones were sequenced by immunoSEQ multiplex PCR, and TCRdb holds only the in-frame ones, with some missing. Of 150,000 to 200,000 clones detected, around 80% appear once; the ten largest clones hold 10% to 15%. The CDR3 spans 15 residues. Germline V lookup: CDR1 SGHRS, CDR2 YFSETQ. V gave up 2 bases and J gave up 8 bases; unmatched junction bases: 9. This receptor was obtained from a woman aged 55-69 years who had recovered from COVID-19. The chain combines TRBV5-1 with TRBJ1-4, with TRBD1 identical over 7 bases. Sequences were obtained from PBMCs or T cells enriched from blood (not recorded which). The CDR3 region is CASSFRQGFSEKLFF. CDR3 bases: TGCGCCAGCAGCTTTCGACAGGGCTTTTCCGAAAAACTGTTTTTT.